This entry lists 21 T cell receptor beta chains sequenced from one sample in a study of blood T cell repertoires in COVID-19. Data came from immunoSEQ multiplex PCR; TCRdb stores just in-frame clones and leaves some out. This table holds some 190,000 clones, 89% found once. Specimen: PBMCs or T cells enriched from blood (not recorded which). Source of these receptors: a woman between 40 and 50 years old with acute COVID-19.

The CDR3 spells CASGSGGAQETQYF. In DNA form, the CDR3 reads TGTGCCAGCGGCAGCGGGGGGGCGCAAGAGACCCAGTACTTC. The chain joins TRBV5-4 to TRBJ2-5; 10 bases agree with TRBD2. V lost 7 bases and J lost 2; bases outside the gene matches: 5. This CDR3 comprises 14 residues. From germline, CDR1 is SGHNT and CDR2 YYREEE (reference sequence). The full variable domain, with the rest looked up from reference TRBV5-4 and TRBJ2-5, is ETGVTQSPTHLIKTRGQQVTLRCSSQSGHNTVSWYQQALGQGPQFIFQYYREEENGRGNFPPRFSGLQFPNYSSELNVNALELDDSALYLCASGSGGAQETQYFGPGTRLLVL.

This sequence joins TRBV10-3 and TRBJ2-4; possibly TRBD2 for D (6 bases). The ends were cut back, 3 bases at V and 0 bases at J, with 12 bases in the middle. The CDR3 spans 16 residues. Germline CDR1 and CDR2: ENHRY and SYGVKD. CDR3 region: CAISDGGTLAKNIQYF. CDR3 coding DNA: TGTGCCATCAGTGATGGCGGGACCCTAGCCAAAAACATTCAGTACTTC.

The rearrangement joins TRBV11-2 to TRBJ2-1; TRBD2 is a possible D gene (6 bases). Trimming took off 0 bases at V and 12 bases at J, with 18 bases between the two ends. The CDR3 runs to 15 residues. Looked up from germline, CDR1 is SGHAT and CDR2 is FQNNGV. The CDR3 spells CASSLDKLAGPGQFF. For the CDR3, the DNA is TGTGCCAGCAGCTTAGATAAACTAGCCGGACCAGGGCAGTTCTTC.

The J gene is TRBJ2-1, the V gene TRBV5-4, with TRBD2 as a possible D gene (6 bases). CDR1 is SGHNT and CDR2 is YYREEE in the germline V gene (reference sequence). Trimming stripped 0 bases from V and 6 bases from J, with 13 bases between. This CDR3 is 15 amino acids long. The CDR3 DNA sequence: TGTGCCAGCAGCTTGGGCCTAGCGCCCTTCAATGAGCAGTTCTTC. It codes for CASSLGLAPFNEQFF.

This sequence joins TRBV9 and TRBJ1-4, with D uncertain. The CDR3 totals 15 residues. Germline CDR1 and CDR2: SGDLS and YYNGEE. The V and J ends lost 0 bases and 6 bases respectively, with 12 bases between them. For the CDR3, the DNA is TGTGCCAGCAGCGTAGACCCCAGAGGTCATGAAAAACTGTTTTTT. This gives the protein CASSVDPRGHEKLFF.

This chain links TRBV5-6 with TRBJ1-6, with 12 bases identical to TRBD1. In germline, CDR1 is SGHDT, CDR2 YYEEEE. The length of the CDR3 is 18 residues. Trimming removed 4 bases from V and 3 bases from J; junction bases left unmatched: 8. The CDR3 loop is CASSGGQGAFNYNSPLHF. DNA for the CDR3: TGTGCCAGCAGCGGGGGACAGGGGGCCTTTAACTATAATTCACCCCTCCACTTT. The full variable domain, its missing parts supplied by reference TRBV5-6 and TRBJ1-6, is DAGVTQSPTHLIKTRGQQVTLRCSPKSGHDTVSWYQQALGQGPQFIFQYYEEEERQRGNFPDRFSGHQFPNYSSELNVNALLLGDSALYLCASSGGQGAFNYNSPLHFGNGTRLTVT.

The V call is TRBV4-1, the J call TRBJ1-1, with no clear D. Germline V gene data show CDR1 as MGHRA and CDR2 as YSYEKL. Between the trimmed V and J ends, which lost 4 bases and 4 bases, there was a span of 13 bases. The CDR3 contains 14 residues. CDR3 coding DNA: TGCGCCAGCAGCCTTGAGGGCCCCCCCACTGAAGCTTTCTTT. This sequence encodes CASSLEGPPTEAFF.

The chain couples TRBV30 to TRBJ1-3; D gene unclear. CDR1 GTSNPN and CDR2 SVGIG come from the germline V gene (reference sequence). CDR3 length: 13 residues. Trimming stripped 0 bases from V and 0 bases from J, with 3 bases between. The CDR3 region is CAWSVASGNTIYF. The CDR3 DNA reads as TGTGCCTGGAGTGTGGCCTCTGGAAACACCATATATTTT.

The rearrangement links TRBV29-1 to TRBJ2-5, with 9 bases lining up with TRBD1. The CDR3 consists of 12 residues. Germline lookup yields CDR1 SQVTM and CDR2 ANQGSEA. Losses at the gene ends were 7 bases for V and 1 base for J; bases not matched to a gene: 1. CDR3: CSAGQGQETQYF. The CDR3 DNA reads as TGCAGCGCGGGACAGGGCCAAGAGACCCAGTACTTC.

J is TRBJ1-6 and V is TRBV11-2; 8 nucleotides agree with TRBD1. The CDR3 is 17 residues long. Germline-derived CDR1 and CDR2 are SGHAT and FQNNGV. V was clipped by 2 bases and J by 9 bases; unmatched bases: 12. In DNA form, the CDR3 reads TGTGCCAGCAGCTTAAACGAACCGGGACAGGCTATTTCACCCCTCCACTTT. Its translation is CASSLNEPGQAISPLHF.

The rearrangement uses TRBV19 and TRBJ1-2; D uncertain. V was shortened by 2 bases and J by 1 base, with 14 bases between the two germline ends. Germline loops: CDR1 LNHDA, CDR2 SQIVND (reference sequence). This CDR3 has 16 residues. This chain's CDR3 is CASSILGSSFNYGYTF. CDR3 in DNA: TGTGCCAGTAGTATATTGGGCAGTTCTTTTAACTATGGCTACACCTTC.

The chain recombines TRBV2 with TRBJ2-7; TRBD2 agrees at 12 bases. CDR3 length: 14 amino acids. Trimming removed 7 bases from V and 0 bases from J; junction bases left unmatched: 1. From germline, CDR1 is SNHLY and CDR2 FYNNEI. CDR3 sequence reads: CASTGLAGSYEQYF. The CDR3 DNA reads TGTGCCAGCACGGGACTAGCGGGCTCCTACGAGCAGTACTTC.

This sequence joins TRBV6-5 and TRBJ1-2, with a tentative D call TRBD1 (5 bases). CDR1 and CDR2 (germline): MNHEY, SVGAGI. Trimming stripped 2 bases from V and 0 bases from J, with 13 bases between. The CDR3 contains 16 residues. CDR3 residues: CASSYSQGSTNYGYTF. As DNA, the CDR3 is TGTGCCAGCAGTTACAGTCAGGGTTCTACTAACTATGGCTACACCTTC.

The V gene is TRBV14, the J gene TRBJ1-2; D gene ambiguous. The V and J ends lost 2 bases and 5 bases respectively, with 9 bases between them. The CDR3 length is 13 residues. Germline CDR1 SGHDN, CDR2 FVKESK. CDR3 bases: TGTGCCAGCAGCCAATCGGAGAAGTATGGCTACACCTTC. Protein product: CASSQSEKYGYTF.

This clone was recorded only once. The same CDR3 is also encoded by other DNA sequences in this sample. The V gene is TRBV2, the J gene TRBJ2-7; 7 bases fit TRBD2. This CDR3 spans 14 amino acids. The V and J ends lost 6 bases and 4 bases, in that order; junction bases with no gene match: 9. From germline, CDR1 is SNHLY and CDR2 FYNNEI. The CDR3 DNA reads as TGTGCCAGCAGACCCGGGCTAGCGGCGTACGAGCAGTACTTC. It encodes CASRPGLAAYEQYF.

The rearrangement uses TRBV5-6 and TRBJ2-1; D is uncertain. Germline V gene lookup returns CDR1 SGHDT and CDR2 YYEEEE. CDR3 size: 15 residues. Trimming pared 2 bases from V and 0 bases from J, leaving 9 bases between. This chain's CDR3 is CASSLDTNSYNEQFF. The CDR3 bases are TGTGCCAGCAGCTTAGACACGAACTCCTACAATGAGCAGTTCTTC.

This rearrangement joins TRBV5-6 to TRBJ1-3; D possibly corresponds to TRBD1 (6 bases). The CDR3 is 16 amino acids. Trimming took off 8 bases at V and 9 bases at J, with 27 bases between the two ends. Germline values: CDR1 SGHDT, CDR2 YYEEEE. The CDR3 spells CASATNGQFFPRTIYF. The CDR3 bases are TGTGCCAGTGCGACCAATGGACAGTTTTTTCCCCGCACCATATATTTT.

This chain joins TRBV24-1 and TRBJ2-6; D unclear. The CDR3 totals 13 residues. Germline loops: CDR1 KGHDR, CDR2 SFDVKD. Trimming left V 3 bases short and J 4 bases short, with 3 bases between. CDR3 in DNA: TGTGCCACCAGTGATGGCGGGGCCAACGTCCTGACTTTC. Protein product: CATSDGGANVLTF.

The chain links TRBV6-2 or TRBV6-3 to TRBJ2-7; 7 nucleotides align to TRBD1. The length of the CDR3 is 14 residues. Germline V gene lookup returns CDR1 MNHEY and CDR2 SVGEGT. V gave up 6 bases and J gave up 2 bases; unmatched junction bases: 7. CDR3 DNA: TGTGCCAGCAGCCGGGACAGTTCTACCTACGAGCAGTACTTC. Protein sequence: CASSRDSSTYEQYF.

The chain combines TRBV5-5 with TRBJ2-7, with 11 bases matching TRBD2. Trimming cost V 0 bases and J 4 bases; bases outside gene matches: 0. This CDR3 has 14 amino acids. CDR1 is SGHKS and CDR2 is YYEKEE in the germline V gene (reference sequence). DNA for the CDR3: TGTGCCAGCAGCTTGGTAGCGGGAGGGTACGAGCAGTACTTC. Translated: CASSLVAGGYEQYF.

The genes are TRBV13 and TRBJ2-2; 8 nucleotides line up with TRBD2. The CDR3 has 19 amino acids. CDR1 and CDR2 (germline): PRHDT, FYEKMQ (reference sequence). The J segment lost 1 base and the V segment lost 0 bases, leaving 10 bases of the junction unmatched. The CDR3 here is CASSLGWTSPAKNTGELFF. The DNA for the CDR3 is TGTGCCAGCAGCTTAGGCTGGACTAGCCCTGCCAAGAACACCGGGGAGCTGTTTTTT.